These 12 T cell receptor beta chains were sequenced from one sample in a study of blood T cell repertoires in COVID-19. Sequencing was performed with immunoSEQ multiplex PCR; in TCRdb, only in-frame clones are kept and a portion is missing. The table has some 300,000 clones, more than 75% seen once. The specimen sequenced was PBMCs or T cells enriched from blood (not recorded which). These receptor sequences come from a woman aged 60-75 years in a cohort exposed to, infected with or recovered from COVID-19 (not recorded which).

In this sample, this clone turned up once. The J gene is TRBJ2-7, the V gene TRBV7-8, with D possibly being TRBD1 (6 bases). The length of the CDR3 is 12 residues. Looked up from germline, CDR1 is SGHVS and CDR2 is FQNEAQ. Trimming left V 5 bases short and J 5 bases short, with 10 bases between. CDR3 residues: CASSEQGNEQYF. In DNA form, the CDR3 reads TGTGCCAGCAGCGAACAGGGAAACGAGCAGTACTTC.

Regarding this clone: An end of the junction differs from the germline gene, which may be a read error. The V gene is TRBV11-3, the J gene TRBJ2-1, with 10 nucleotides matching TRBD2. The CDR3 is 15 residues long. Germline lookup yields CDR1 SGHNT and CDR2 YENEEA. The CDR3 bases are TGTGCCAGCAGCTTATTCTCCGGGACTAGCGAGTCTATGGTCTTC. Its protein is CASSLFSGTSESMVF.

The chain combines TRBV28 with TRBJ1-4; 8 positions agree with TRBD1. V gave up 5 bases and J gave up 5 bases; unmatched junction bases: 7. The CDR3 runs to 15 residues. CDR1 MDHEN and CDR2 SYDVKM come from the germline V gene. CDR3 protein: CASSPGQVQNEKLFF. The CDR3 DNA follows: TGTGCCAGCAGTCCGGGACAGGTTCAGAATGAAAAACTGTTTTTT.

V gene TRBV11-2 combines with J gene TRBJ2-5, with D unclear. The germline V and J ends were trimmed by 5 bases and 7 bases, with 8 bases remaining between them. CDR3 length equals 11 residues. The germline V gene has CDR1 SGHAT and CDR2 FQNNGV. The DNA of the CDR3 is TGTGCCAGCAGCCCATCTACGACCCAGTACTTC. Encoded protein: CASSPSTTQYF.

The chain joins TRBV9 to TRBJ2-1; D may be TRBD2 (5 bases). The CDR3 extends over 13 amino acids. Germline V gives CDR1 SGDLS, CDR2 YYNGEE. Trimming took 2 bases from V and 4 from J, leaving 7 bases between them. The CDR3 spells CASSVDYYNEQFF. In DNA form, the CDR3 reads TGTGCCAGCAGCGTCGACTATTACAATGAGCAGTTCTTC.

The chain joins TRBV29-1 to TRBJ2-7; no clear D gene. Trimming removed 5 bases at V and 0 bases at J, with 11 bases between. The CDR3 has 13 residues. CDR1 SQVTM and CDR2 ANQGSEA come from the germline V gene. DNA for the CDR3: TGCAGCGTTATACGTTCTAGCTCCTACGAGCAGTACTTC. Protein product: CSVIRSSSYEQYF.

The gene calls are TRBV2 and TRBJ2-7, with TRBD1 matching 10 bases. The CDR3 contains 13 residues. CDR1 and CDR2 from the germline V gene are SNHLY and FYNNEI. The J segment lost 4 bases and the V segment lost 6 bases, leaving 3 bases of the junction unmatched. The CDR3 coding sequence is TGTGCCAGCAGCGGGGACAGGGGATACGAGCAGTACTTC. It codes for CASSGDRGYEQYF.

The V call is TRBV11-2, the J call TRBJ2-7; no clear D. The CDR3 runs 12 residues. Germline CDR1 is SGHAT and CDR2 is FQNNGV. Between the trimmed V and J ends, which lost 3 bases and 4 bases, there was a span of 7 bases. The CDR3 is CASSFITYEQYF. The CDR3 DNA reads as TGTGCCAGCAGCTTCATCACTTACGAGCAGTACTTC.

The V and J genes are TRBV2 and TRBJ2-3; 7 positions match TRBD2. This CDR3 is built from 14 residues. Germline lookup yields CDR1 SNHLY and CDR2 FYNNEI. V dropped 9 bases and J dropped 2; count of bases not matched to a gene: 8. The CDR3 coding sequence is TGTGCCAGTTCCTCCGGGACTACCACAGATACGCAGTATTTT. Its protein is CASSSGTTTDTQYF.

The genes are TRBV28 and TRBJ2-5, with D uncertain. The V and J ends lost 6 bases and 5 bases respectively, with 13 bases between them. The germline V gene encodes CDR1 MDHEN and CDR2 SYDVKM. The CDR3 has 13 amino acids. The DNA for the CDR3 is TGTGCCAGCAGGAAGACACTCCTGGAGACCCAGTACTTC. Its translation is CASRKTLLETQYF.

The rearrangement joins TRBV27 to TRBJ2-5, with 8 bases that match TRBD2. The V gene end was trimmed by 3 bases and the J gene end by 1 base; junction bases not matched to a gene: 13. Germline CDR1 and CDR2: MNHEY and SMNVEV (reference sequence). The CDR3 covers 18 residues. CDR3 bases: TGTGCCAGCAGTTTTAGGGGAACCGGGACTAGAGGCCAAGAGACCCAGTACTTC. Translating it yields CASSFRGTGTRGQETQYF.

This clone has only a few counts. CDR3 in DNA: TGCGCCAGCAGCCTACCCGGGAAGGCCCGGGCCACTGAAGCTTTCTTT. Protein: CASSLPGKARATEAFF. This chain uses TRBV4-1 with TRBJ1-1; no definite D call. Per germline, CDR1 MGHRA and CDR2 YSYEKL. CDR3 size: 16 residues. V was trimmed by 4 bases and J by 4 bases, leaving 19 bases between them.